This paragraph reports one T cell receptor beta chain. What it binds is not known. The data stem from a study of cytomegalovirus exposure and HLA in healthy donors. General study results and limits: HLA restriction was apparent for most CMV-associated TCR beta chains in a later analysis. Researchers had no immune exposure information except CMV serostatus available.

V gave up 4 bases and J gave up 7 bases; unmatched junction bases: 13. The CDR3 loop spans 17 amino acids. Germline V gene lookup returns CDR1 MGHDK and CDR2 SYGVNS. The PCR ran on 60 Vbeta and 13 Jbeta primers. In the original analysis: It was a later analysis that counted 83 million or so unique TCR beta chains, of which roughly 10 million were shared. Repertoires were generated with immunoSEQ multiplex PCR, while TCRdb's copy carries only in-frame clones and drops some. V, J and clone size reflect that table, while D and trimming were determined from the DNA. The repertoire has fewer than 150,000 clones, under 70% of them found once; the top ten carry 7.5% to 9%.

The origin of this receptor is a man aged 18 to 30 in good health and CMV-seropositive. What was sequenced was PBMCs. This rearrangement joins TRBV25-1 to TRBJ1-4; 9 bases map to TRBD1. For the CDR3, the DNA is TGTGCCAGCAGTGTACTTGGAGGGGGACAGGGAGGTGAAAAACTGTTTTTT. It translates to CASSVLGGGQGGEKLFF.